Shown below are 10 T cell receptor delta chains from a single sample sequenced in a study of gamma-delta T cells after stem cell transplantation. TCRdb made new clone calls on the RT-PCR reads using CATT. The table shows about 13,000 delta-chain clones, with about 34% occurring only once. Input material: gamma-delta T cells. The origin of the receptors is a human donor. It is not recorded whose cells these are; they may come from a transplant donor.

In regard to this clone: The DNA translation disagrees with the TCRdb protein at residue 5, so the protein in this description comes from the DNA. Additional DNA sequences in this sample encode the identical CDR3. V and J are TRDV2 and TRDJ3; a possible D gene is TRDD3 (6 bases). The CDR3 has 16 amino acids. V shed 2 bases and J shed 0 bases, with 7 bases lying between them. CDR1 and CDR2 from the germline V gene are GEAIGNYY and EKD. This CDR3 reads CACDSWGSWDTRQMFF. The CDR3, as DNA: TGTGCCTGTGACAGCTGGGGCTCCTGGGACACCCGACAGATGTTTTTC.

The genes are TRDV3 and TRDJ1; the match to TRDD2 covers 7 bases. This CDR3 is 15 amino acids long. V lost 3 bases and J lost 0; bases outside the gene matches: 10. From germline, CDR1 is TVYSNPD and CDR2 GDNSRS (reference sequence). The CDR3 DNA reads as TGTGCCTTCTGCTTCCTATCATCGTACACCGATAAACTCATCTTT. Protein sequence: CAFCFLSSYTDKLIF. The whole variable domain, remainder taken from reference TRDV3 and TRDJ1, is CDKVTQSSPDQTVASGSEVVLLCTYDTVYSNPDLFWYRIRPDYSFQFVFYGDNSRSEGADFTQGRFSVKHILTQKAFHLVISPVRTEDSATYYCAFCFLSSYTDKLIFGKGTRVTVEP.

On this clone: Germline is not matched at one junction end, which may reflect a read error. CDR3 loop: CAFDIIGDMTAKLFF. For the CDR3, the DNA is TGTGCCTTTGACATAATAGGGGATATGACAGCCAAACTCTTCTTT. The V and J genes are TRDV2 and TRDJ2, with 7 bases identical to TRDD3. The CDR3 totals 15 residues. Looked up from germline, CDR1 is GEAIGNYY and CDR2 is EKD.

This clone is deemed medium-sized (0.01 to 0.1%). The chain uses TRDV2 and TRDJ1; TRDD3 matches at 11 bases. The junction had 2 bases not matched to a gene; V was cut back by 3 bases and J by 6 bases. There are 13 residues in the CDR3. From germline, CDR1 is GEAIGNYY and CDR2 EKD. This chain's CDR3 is CACDVLGDNKLIF. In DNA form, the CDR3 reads TGTGCCTGTGACGTACTGGGGGATAATAAACTCATCTTT.

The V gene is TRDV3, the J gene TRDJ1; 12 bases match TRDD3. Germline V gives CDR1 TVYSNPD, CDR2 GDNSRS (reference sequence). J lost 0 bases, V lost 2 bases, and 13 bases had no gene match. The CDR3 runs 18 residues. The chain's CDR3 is CAFFPGYYWGIHTDKLIF. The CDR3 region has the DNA TGTGCCTTTTTCCCCGGCTATTACTGGGGGATACACACCGATAAACTCATCTTT.

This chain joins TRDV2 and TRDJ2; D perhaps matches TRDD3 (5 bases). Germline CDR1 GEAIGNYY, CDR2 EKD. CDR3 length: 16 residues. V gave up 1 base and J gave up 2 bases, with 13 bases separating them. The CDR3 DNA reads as TGTGCCTGTGACACTCCCCGGGGAAGATTGACAGCACAACTCTTCTTT. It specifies CACDTPRGRLTAQLFF.

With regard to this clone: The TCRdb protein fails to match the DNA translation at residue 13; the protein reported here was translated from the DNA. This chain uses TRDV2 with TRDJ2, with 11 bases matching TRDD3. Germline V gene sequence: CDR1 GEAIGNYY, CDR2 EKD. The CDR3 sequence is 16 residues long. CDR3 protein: CACDTLGDTLTAPLFF. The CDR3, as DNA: TGTGCCTGTGACACTCTGGGGGATACTTTGACAGCACCACTCTTCTTT.

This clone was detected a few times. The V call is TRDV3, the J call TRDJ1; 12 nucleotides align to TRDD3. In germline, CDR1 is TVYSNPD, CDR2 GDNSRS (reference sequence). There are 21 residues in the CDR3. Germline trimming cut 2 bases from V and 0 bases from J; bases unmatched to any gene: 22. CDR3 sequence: CAFLIPTEELGDTLYTDKLIF. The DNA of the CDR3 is TGTGCCTTTCTGATTCCTACCGAAGAACTGGGGGATACTTTGTACACCGATAAACTCATCTTT.

CDR3 amino acids: CAFRYPNLYWGKLIF. The CDR3 DNA reads as TGTGCCTTTAGGTATCCCAACCTGTACTGGGGTAAACTCATCTTT. J is TRDJ1 and V is TRDV3, with TRDD3 identical over 7 bases. This CDR3 has 15 residues. Germline-derived CDR1 and CDR2 are TVYSNPD and GDNSRS (reference sequence). J lost 7 bases, V lost 0 bases, and 14 bases had no gene match. Drawing the rest from reference TRDV3 and TRDJ1, the complete variable domain is CDKVTQSSPDQTVASGSEVVLLCTYDTVYSNPDLFWYRIRPDYSFQFVFYGDNSRSEGADFTQGRFSVKHILTQKAFHLVISPVRTEDSATYYCAFRYPNLYWGKLIFGKGTRVTVEP.

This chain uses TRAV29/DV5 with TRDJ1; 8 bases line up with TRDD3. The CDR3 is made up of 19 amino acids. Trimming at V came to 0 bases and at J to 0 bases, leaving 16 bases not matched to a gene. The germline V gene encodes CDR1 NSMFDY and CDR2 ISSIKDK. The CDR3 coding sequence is TGTGCAGCAAGCGCGCGGGTGGACTGGGGGCCTCCCTACACCGATAAACTCATCTTT. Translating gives CAASARVDWGPPYTDKLIF.